This TCR beta chain appears in the sequencing data of a study of blood T cell repertoires in COVID-19. The junction had 6 bases not matched to a gene; V was cut back by 3 bases and J by 4 bases. Germline loops: CDR1 SGHAT, CDR2 FQNNGV. The CDR3 runs 16 residues. Libraries were prepared by immunoSEQ multiplex PCR; TCRdb keeps only in-frame clonotypes and omits some of them. The sample yields approximately 300,000 clones, roughly 86% seen once. The TCR originated in a woman aged 25 to 39 who had recovered from COVID-19. The genes are TRBV11-2 and TRBJ1-2; 12 bases map to TRBD1. Input material: PBMCs or T cells enriched from blood (not recorded which). CDR3 protein: CASSFTGTGGLYGYTF. For the CDR3, the DNA is TGTGCCAGCAGCTTCACCGGGACAGGGGGCCTCTATGGCTACACCTTC.